The entry that follows covers one TCR beta chain sequence. The target antigen is unknown. This entry comes from a study of T cell responses to AZD1222 COVID-19 vaccine. Study outcomes and limitations: Repertoires were obtained solely post-peak T cell response. Vaccine-associated CD4 TCRs ranged over spike, dominating at 160-218 and 743-854. Variant regions that are unmutated are reportedly the target of nearly half of spike-specific TCRs.

The length of the CDR3 is 14 residues. V lost 4 bases, J lost 6 bases, and 2 bases stayed unmatched. Germline values: CDR1 WNHNN, CDR2 SYGVQD (reference sequence). Here immunoSEQ multiplex PCR was the method, and the copy in TCRdb shows in-frame clones only, minus some. Of 150,000 to 200,000 clones in the sample, roughly nine tenths were seen once. This sample comprised peripheral blood, obtained 28 days after the second AZD1222 dose. The source of this sequence is an adult who received the AZD1222 COVID-19 vaccine. The rearrangement uses TRBV10-1 and TRBJ2-1, with TRBD1 matching over 11 bases. The CDR3 sequence is CASSADRGRNEQFF. In nucleotides, the CDR3 is TGCGCCAGCAGTGCGGACAGGGGGCGCAATGAGCAGTTCTTC.